Below, one TCR beta chain is given with its context. As yet, its antigen is unknown. Profiling relied on immunoSEQ multiplex PCR, and the TCRdb table lists in-frame clones only, not all of them. The sample lists 1.6 million or so clones, approximately 98.5% seen once, with over 0.3% in the top ten. The sample comes from a study of shared clonotypes between healthy human individuals. Study findings and constraints: Donor scarcity curtailed the genetic and exposure-history diversity represented herein.

Trimming removed 0 bases from V and 2 bases from J, with 12 bases in between. Per the germline V gene, CDR1 is SGDLS and CDR2 is YYNGEE. The CDR3 is made up of 15 amino acids. Healthy adults negative for HIV, lacking recent acute infections or vaccinations, served as donors. The chain couples TRBV9 to TRBJ2-7; D call uncertain. This TCR derives from a man aged 30 to 45 in good health. What was sequenced was naive CD4+ T cells sorted from blood. Stated subset: CD45RA+ positively selected. The CDR3: CASSVAPTGTYEQYF. CDR3 DNA: TGTGCCAGCAGCGTAGCTCCAACTGGGACCTACGAGCAGTACTTC.